Below, 26 T cell receptor beta chains from the same sample are listed, as sequenced in a study of blood T cell repertoires in COVID-19. TCRdb keeps only in-frame clones here, not all; method: immunoSEQ multiplex PCR. The table has 60,000 to 90,000 clones, 84% seen once; the top ten hold about a fifth. Specimen: peripheral blood. These receptor sequences come from a woman aged 50 to 60 with acute or convalescent COVID-19.

The J gene is TRBJ2-3, the V gene TRBV9, with 12 bases aligning to TRBD2. Trimming cost V 4 bases and J 2 bases; bases outside gene matches: 5. This CDR3 is built from 16 residues. Per germline, CDR1 SGDLS and CDR2 YYNGEE. The DNA of the CDR3 is TGTGCCAGCAGCCGGACTAGCGGGGTCTTCACAGATACGCAGTATTTT. Protein: CASSRTSGVFTDTQYF.

The chain recombines TRBV7-9 with TRBJ1-4; D possibly corresponds to TRBD1 (5 bases). The V gene lost 1 base and the J gene lost 3 bases, with 15 bases spanning the gap. From germline, CDR1 is SEHNR and CDR2 FQNEAQ (reference sequence). This CDR3 is 17 amino acids long. The CDR3 nucleotides are TGTGCCAGCAGCTTAGGGGGCGTTACGCCGGCTAATGAAAAACTGTTTTTT. This gives the protein CASSLGGVTPANEKLFF.

The V call is TRBV28, the J call TRBJ1-1; no definite D call. Germline V lookup: CDR1 MDHEN, CDR2 SYDVKM. This CDR3 contains 14 residues. Between the trimmed V and J ends, which lost 6 bases and 4 bases, there was a span of 15 bases. The CDR3 protein is CASSSAPRGTEAFF. CDR3 nucleotides: TGTGCCAGCAGCTCCGCCCCCCGGGGCACTGAAGCTTTCTTT.

The V call is TRBV7-3, the J call TRBJ2-1; 10 bases agree with TRBD2. Germline trimming cut 0 bases from V and 8 bases from J; bases unmatched to any gene: 7. CDR1 is SGHTA, CDR2 FQGTGA, per germline. The CDR3 loop spans 16 amino acids. The CDR3 coding sequence is TGTGCCAGCAGCTTAACGATGCCTAGCGGGAGCTATGAGCAGTTCTTC. Translation gives CASSLTMPSGSYEQFF.

The genes are TRBV5-4 and TRBJ2-6; possibly TRBD2 for D (6 bases). The ends were cut back, 5 bases at V and 2 bases at J, with 8 bases in the middle. The CDR3 loop spans 14 amino acids. Looked up from germline, CDR1 is SGHNT and CDR2 is YYREEE (reference sequence). CDR3 in DNA: TGTGCCAGCAGAACGGGGGCTGGGGCCAACGTCCTGACTTTC. This gives the protein CASRTGAGANVLTF. Looking up the rest from reference TRBV5-4 and TRBJ2-6 gives the full variable domain: ETGVTQSPTHLIKTRGQQVTLRCSSQSGHNTVSWYQQALGQGPQFIFQYYREEENGRGNFPPRFSGLQFPNYSSELNVNALELDDSALYLCASRTGAGANVLTFGAGSRLTVL.

The rearrangement links TRBV7-2 to TRBJ2-3; 13 bases are shared with TRBD2. Germline CDR1 is SGHTA and CDR2 is FQGNSA. After removal of 3 bases from V and 8 bases from J, the junction contained 11 bases not matched to a gene. The CDR3 sequence is 17 residues long. The CDR3 bases are TGTGCCAGCAGCTTGGGACTAGCGGGGCCCATTCAGGGTACGCAGTATTTT. Translation: CASSLGLAGPIQGTQYF.

This rearrangement joins TRBV6-2 or TRBV6-3 to TRBJ1-3; 7 bases fit TRBD1. J gave up 0 bases and V 6 bases, and 8 bases lay outside the gene matches. The CDR3 consists of 16 residues. Per the germline V gene, CDR1 is MNHEY and CDR2 is SVGEGT. The CDR3 sequence is CASSRRQGISGNTIYF. The CDR3, as DNA: TGTGCCAGCAGCCGCCGACAGGGAATCTCTGGAAACACCATATATTTT.

The J gene is TRBJ2-7, the V gene TRBV5-4, with 7 bases that match TRBD2. Germline-derived CDR1 and CDR2 are SGHNT and YYREEE (reference sequence). The CDR3 loop spans 16 amino acids. Trimming at V came to 3 bases and at J to 1 base, leaving 10 bases not matched to a gene. The CDR3 loop is CASSSLSSGPSYEQYF. In nucleotides, the CDR3 is TGTGCCAGCAGCTCCTTGTCTAGCGGACCGTCCTACGAGCAGTACTTC.

In its sample, this clone was seen once. The J gene is TRBJ2-5, the V gene TRBV5-1, with TRBD2 as a possible D gene (5 bases). The germline V and J ends were trimmed by 4 bases and 2 bases, with 15 bases remaining between them. Looked up from germline, CDR1 is SGHRS and CDR2 is YFSETQ. The CDR3 is made up of 15 amino acids. CDR3 sequence reads: CASSRNPGSQETQYF. The DNA for the CDR3 is TGCGCCAGCAGCAGGAACCCGGGAAGTCAAGAGACCCAGTACTTC. Together with reference TRBV5-1 and TRBJ2-5, the CDR3 gives the full variable domain: KAGVTQTPRYLIKTRGQQVTLSCSPISGHRSVSWYQQTPGQGLQFLFEYFSETQRNKGNFPGRFSGRQFSNSRSEMNVSTLELGDSALYLCASSRNPGSQETQYFGPGTRLLVL.

The genes are TRBV19 and TRBJ1-5, with a possible D match to TRBD1 (5 bases). The CDR3 consists of 16 residues. Trimming stripped 5 bases from V and 6 bases from J, with 20 bases between. Germline values: CDR1 LNHDA, CDR2 SQIVND (reference sequence). CDR3 protein: CASSVIPLGQGQPQHF. CDR3 coding DNA: TGTGCCAGTAGTGTAATACCCCTAGGCCAGGGTCAGCCCCAGCATTTT. Full variable domain (outside the CDR3, taken from reference TRBV19 and TRBJ1-5): DGGITQSPKYLFRKEGQNVTLSCEQNLNHDAMYWYRQDPGQGLRLIYYSQIVNDFQKGDIAEGYSVSREKKESFPLTVTSAQKNPTAFYLCASSVIPLGQGQPQHFGDGTRLSIL.

This clone showed up just once. J is TRBJ2-3 and V is TRBV27, with 7 nucleotides matching TRBD1. Germline CDR1 and CDR2: MNHEY and SMNVEV (reference sequence). This CDR3 spans 16 amino acids. V trimming: 5 bases; J trimming: 0 bases; junction bases outside the gene matches: 8. CDR3 sequence (DNA): TGTGCCAGCAGTCGCCTAGACAGGGTTAGCACAGATACGCAGTATTTT. It yields the protein CASSRLDRVSTDTQYF.

The chain employs TRBV5-1 and TRBJ1-2, with 8 bases identical to TRBD1. V shed 5 bases, J shed 8 bases, and the junction held 5 bases outside the gene matches. The germline CDR1 and CDR2 sequences are SGHRS and YFSETQ. This CDR3 has 12 amino acids. The CDR3 here is CASRLPGGGYTF. CDR3 sequence (DNA): TGCGCCAGCAGGCTTCCAGGGGGCGGCTACACCTTC. Using reference TRBV5-1 and TRBJ1-2 for the parts outside the CDR3, the full variable domain is KAGVTQTPRYLIKTRGQQVTLSCSPISGHRSVSWYQQTPGQGLQFLFEYFSETQRNKGNFPGRFSGRQFSNSRSEMNVSTLELGDSALYLCASRLPGGGYTFGSGTRLTVV.

J is TRBJ1-2 and V is TRBV7-2; maybe TRBD1 (5 bases). The germline V gene encodes CDR1 SGHTA and CDR2 FQGNSA. The germline V and J ends were trimmed by 4 bases and 3 bases, with 9 bases remaining between them. This CDR3 contains 13 residues. The CDR3 nucleotides read TGTGCCAGCAGCTCCCGGGGGGACTATGGCTACACCTTC. Its translation is CASSSRGDYGYTF. Full variable domain (missing parts from reference TRBV7-2 and TRBJ1-2): GAGVSQSPSNKVTEKGKDVELRCDPISGHTALYWYRQSLGQGLEFLIYFQGNSAPDKSGLPSDRFSAERTGGSVSTLTIQRTQQEDSAVYLCASSSRGDYGYTFGSGTRLTVV.

The chain couples TRBV4-1 to TRBJ1-3; TRBD1 agrees at 9 bases. CDR3 length: 16 residues. Germline loops: CDR1 MGHRA, CDR2 YSYEKL. The trim removed 5 bases at V and 1 base at J, leaving 6 bases unmatched. The CDR3 sequence is CASSYPGTGSGNTIYF. CDR3 coding DNA: TGCGCCAGCAGCTACCCCGGGACAGGGTCTGGAAACACCATATATTTT.

The chain links TRBV19 to TRBJ1-6; no definite D call. The V gene's germline CDR1 is LNHDA and CDR2 SQIVND (reference sequence). The CDR3 runs to 14 residues. Trimming took off 3 bases at V and 10 bases at J, with 13 bases between the two ends. CDR3 sequence reads: CASSIMAFQSPLHF. As DNA, the CDR3 is TGTGCCAGTAGTATTATGGCATTCCAGTCACCCCTCCACTTT.

This clone was counted only a few times. The chain recombines TRBV4-2 with TRBJ2-7; 14 bases map to TRBD2. V lost 4 bases, J lost 5 bases, and 19 bases stayed unmatched. Germline V gives CDR1 LGHNA, CDR2 YNFKEQ. The CDR3 is 20 amino acids. The CDR3 DNA sequence: TGTGCCAGCAGCCCCGTCGGCCCCGGACTAGCGGGAGGAGGCCTAAACGAGCAGTACTTC. Protein sequence: CASSPVGPGLAGGGLNEQYF.

V and J are TRBV14 and TRBJ2-2; 8 nucleotides agree with TRBD1. Germline values: CDR1 SGHDN, CDR2 FVKESK. CDR3 length equals 17 residues. V shed 4 bases and J 5 bases; nucleotides not matched to a gene: 12. The CDR3 nucleotides are TGTGCCAGCAGCCCCCGTGAGGGCACAGGGGGTACCGGGGAGCTGTTTTTT. Translated: CASSPREGTGGTGELFF.

This sequence joins TRBV27 and TRBJ2-7, with D possibly TRBD1 on 6 matching bases. The V gene's germline CDR1 is MNHEY and CDR2 SMNVEV (reference sequence). CDR3 length: 12 amino acids. The V end was cut by 8 bases, the J end by 2 bases, with 10 bases between. In DNA form, the CDR3 reads TGTGCCAGCGGCAGGGGAGCCTACGAGCAGTACTTC. Translation: CASGRGAYEQYF.

The genes are TRBV30 and TRBJ2-5; D may be TRBD1 (6 bases). Germline V gives CDR1 GTSNPN, CDR2 SVGIG (reference sequence). V was shortened by 8 bases and J by 3 bases, with 16 bases between the two germline ends. CDR3 length: 13 residues. CDR3 sequence: CAGRTDGEETQYF. In DNA, the CDR3 is TGTGCCGGGCGGACAGATGGGGAAGAGACCCAGTACTTC.

J is TRBJ2-1 and V is TRBV7-3, with TRBD2 identical over 8 bases. Germline CDR1 is SGHTA and CDR2 is FQGTGA. This CDR3 spans 15 amino acids. Unmatched junction bases numbered 6, after V lost 5 bases and J lost 3 bases. The CDR3 is CASSPAGTSYNEQFF. In DNA form, the CDR3 reads TGTGCCAGCAGCCCGGCCGGGACTAGCTACAATGAGCAGTTCTTC.

This clone was observed once. V is TRBV10-1 and J is TRBJ2-3; 7 bases agree with TRBD1. The junction had 3 bases not matched to a gene; V was cut back by 2 bases and J by 1 base. There are 15 residues in the CDR3. CDR1 is WNHNN and CDR2 is SYGVQD in the germline V gene (reference sequence). CDR3 loop: CASSETDRGTDTQYF. The CDR3 coding sequence is TGCGCCAGCAGTGAGACTGACAGGGGCACAGATACGCAGTATTTT.

The gene calls are TRBV6-5 and TRBJ2-3, with D tentatively TRBD1 (5 bases). The V gene lost 5 bases and the J gene lost 6 bases, with 9 bases spanning the gap. The CDR3 contains 12 residues. Germline CDR1 is MNHEY and CDR2 is SVGAGI. The CDR3 spells CASSLRQDTQYF. DNA of the CDR3: TGTGCCAGCAGTCTACGACAGGATACGCAGTATTTT.

This clone was seen a few times. The gene calls are TRBV3-1 (or the pseudogene TRBV3-2) and TRBJ2-2; 9 bases map to TRBD2. V lost 4 bases to trimming and J lost 7 bases; unmatched junction nucleotides: 13. The CDR3 spans 17 residues. Germline V gene lookup returns CDR1 LGHDT and CDR2 YNNKEL (reference sequence). CDR3 sequence: CASSLDRRGRVDGELFF. CDR3 DNA sequence: TGTGCCAGCAGCCTCGACCGGCGCGGGAGGGTCGACGGGGAGCTGTTTTTT.

J is TRBJ1-4 and V is TRBV9; TRBD1 matches at 8 bases. Germline V gene sequence: CDR1 SGDLS, CDR2 YYNGEE. The CDR3 has 16 residues. The J segment lost 5 bases and the V segment lost 4 bases, leaving 10 bases of the junction unmatched. The CDR3 sequence is CASSPNPDRANEKLFF. The CDR3 DNA sequence: TGTGCCAGCAGCCCCAATCCGGACAGGGCAAATGAAAAACTGTTTTTT.

The CDR3 nucleotides read TGTGCCAGCAGCGAGGGACTAGCGGGAGTTCTGGAGACCCAGTACTTC. Translation: CASSEGLAGVLETQYF. The chain carries TRBV9 and TRBJ2-5; 14 bases align to TRBD2. The CDR3 runs to 16 residues. Germline V CDR1 and CDR2: SGDLS, YYNGEE. J gave up 5 bases and V 3 bases, and 6 bases lay outside the gene matches.

The chain joins TRBV30 to TRBJ2-6; a weak D match, TRBD1 (5 bases). This CDR3 is built from 15 residues. V dropped 3 bases and J dropped 0 bases, with 9 bases sitting between them. Germline CDR1 GTSNPN, CDR2 SVGIG (reference sequence). This CDR3 reads CAWSRRGSGANVLTF. Written as DNA, the CDR3 is TGTGCCTGGAGCCGTAGGGGCTCTGGGGCCAACGTCCTGACTTTC.